This T cell receptor (beta chain) was sequenced in a study of blood T cells in healthy people across ages. This CDR3 is built from 15 residues. Deletions cut 6 bases from V and 1 base from J, with 14 bases between. Looked up from germline, CDR1 is ENHRY and CDR2 is SYGVKD. In this sample, this clonotype turned up a few times. Its target is unknown. Alongside a J-beta primer mix, a sample-barcoded 5' primer served in a second PCR lasting roughly 6 to 11 cycles. Each TCR beta cDNA got a 12-nucleotide random molecular identifier. TCRdb redid the calling of the 5' RACE reads with MiXCR, one entry per CDR3 protein. The sample lists 800,000 to 950,000 distinct CDR3 sequences, around 48% occurring once. Study-level points and caveats: Diversity estimates drawn from one million T cells were deemed underestimates.

The TCR originated in a man in his thirties or forties in good health. Sample: blood. The chain uses TRBV10-3 and TRBJ2-3; D is possibly TRBD1 or TRBD2 (5 bases each). CDR3 bases: TGTGCCATCAGGACGGGGCAGGCCCGCACAGATACGCAGTATTTT. Its protein is CAIRTGQARTDTQYF.